The 18 T cell receptor beta chains presented below share a single source sample, sequenced in a study of blood T cell repertoires in COVID-19. Produced via immunoSEQ multiplex PCR; TCRdb's table is partial and in-frame only. The data hold about 280,000 clones, with over 75% observed a single time. The specimen was peripheral blood. The source of these receptors is a man younger than 35 with active or convalescent COVID-19.

The V gene is TRBV29-1, the J gene TRBJ1-3; D call uncertain. Germline CDR1 reads SQVTM; CDR2 reads ANQGSEA. The V end lost 5 bases, the J end lost 5 bases, and 13 bases lay between the germline ends. This CDR3 spans 13 amino acids. The CDR3 nucleotides are TGCAGCGTTTATCACCCGAACAGAAACACCATATATTTT. Translating gives CSVYHPNRNTIYF.

This sequence joins TRBV5-4 and TRBJ1-6; weak D call: TRBD1 (6 bases). CDR3 length: 13 amino acids. Germline V gene sequence: CDR1 SGHNT, CDR2 YYREEE (reference sequence). V was shortened by 4 bases and J by 11 bases, with 13 bases between the two germline ends. CDR3 region: CASSDDRQAPLHF. The CDR3 DNA sequence: TGTGCCAGCAGCGATGACAGACAGGCACCCCTCCACTTT.

The chain employs TRBV6-2 or TRBV6-3 and TRBJ1-5; 11 nucleotides agree with TRBD1. The V gene's germline CDR1 is MNHEY and CDR2 SVGEGT. Losses at the gene ends were 5 bases for V and 5 bases for J; bases not matched to a gene: 8. The CDR3 length is 16 residues. Here the CDR3 DNA reads TGTGCCAGCAGTACGTGGACAGGGGGCTTTGATCAGCCCCAGCATTTT. Protein: CASSTWTGGFDQPQHF.

The chain employs TRBV27 and TRBJ2-7; D is perhaps TRBD2 (6 bases). This CDR3 contains 16 residues. Germline CDR1 and CDR2: MNHEY and SMNVEV (reference sequence). The V end was cut by 5 bases, the J end by 5 bases, with 22 bases between. CDR3 sequence reads: CASSPGLSNVVDEQYF. The CDR3 nucleotides read TGTGCCAGCAGTCCGGGACTGAGCAATGTCGTCGACGAGCAGTACTTC.

V and J are TRBV7-9 and TRBJ1-1; the D is unclear. Germline V gene sequence: CDR1 SEHNR, CDR2 FQNEAQ (reference sequence). The CDR3 is 12 residues long. V lost 2 bases and J lost 5, with 6 bases in between. The CDR3 DNA sequence: TGTGCCAGCAGCTTATATGAGACTGAAGCTTTCTTT. Amino acids: CASSLYETEAFF.

This clone was observed at least ten times. The chain uses TRBV5-5 and TRBJ2-6; 7 bases line up with TRBD1. Germline V gene lookup returns CDR1 SGHKS and CDR2 YYEKEE (reference sequence). This CDR3 is 20 amino acids long. The V segment lost 4 bases and the J segment 0 bases; nucleotides outside the gene matches: 16. CDR3 sequence reads: CASSHRTGRLLYSGANVLTF. CDR3 DNA: TGTGCCAGCAGCCACCGGACAGGTCGATTACTTTACTCTGGGGCCAACGTCCTGACTTTC.

V and J are TRBV11-3 and TRBJ2-7; 9 positions match TRBD2. The CDR3 extends over 13 amino acids. V was clipped by 5 bases and J by 5 bases; unmatched bases: 4. Germline V gene lookup returns CDR1 SGHNT and CDR2 YENEEA. Written as DNA, the CDR3 is TGTGCCAGCAGCCGGTTAGCGGGGGACGAGCAGTACTTC. Its translation is CASSRLAGDEQYF.

The CDR3 loop is CASSPGQPFSGNTIYF. DNA of the CDR3: TGTGCCAGCAGCCCGGGACAGCCCTTCTCTGGAAACACCATATATTTT. This chain connects TRBV7-2 to TRBJ1-3, with 7 bases lining up with TRBD1. Germline CDR1 and CDR2: SGHTA and FQGNSA. The CDR3 extends over 16 amino acids. V gave up 5 bases and J gave up 0 bases; unmatched junction bases: 7.

The chain links TRBV21-1 to TRBJ1-2. TRBV21-1 is annotated as a pseudogene. The CDR3 sequence is 16 residues long. The CDR3 spells CASSNVGGTGGYGYTF. The CDR3 nucleotides read TGTGCCAGCAGCAATGTTGGAGGGACCGGAGGGTATGGCTACACCTTC.

V and J are TRBV19 and TRBJ2-1, with TRBD1 matching over 7 bases. This CDR3 region has 15 residues. Germline lookup yields CDR1 LNHDA and CDR2 SQIVND (reference sequence). Germline trimming cut 6 bases from V and 4 bases from J; bases unmatched to any gene: 9. In DNA, the CDR3 is TGTGCCAGTAGAGTGTGGGACAGCCTATACAATGAGCAGTTCTTC. Protein product: CASRVWDSLYNEQFF.

The genes are TRBV5-4 and TRBJ1-3, with D unclear. The CDR3 runs to 14 residues. Trimming took 2 bases from V and 6 from J, leaving 12 bases between them. The V gene's germline CDR1 is SGHNT and CDR2 YYREEE (reference sequence). The CDR3 here is CASSLAILLNTIYF. The DNA for the CDR3 is TGTGCCAGCAGCTTAGCGATACTCTTAAACACCATATATTTT.

V gene TRBV11-2 combines with J gene TRBJ2-5; TRBD1 matches at 7 bases. V lost 1 base, J lost 2 bases, and 10 bases stayed unmatched. The CDR3 has 17 residues. From germline, CDR1 is SGHAT and CDR2 FQNNGV. The CDR3 nucleotides read TGTGCCAGCAGCTTAGCCCCTACCTTGGGACAGCAAGAGACCCAGTACTTC. Amino acid sequence: CASSLAPTLGQQETQYF.

The chain uses TRBV7-2 and TRBJ2-3, with 12 bases fitting TRBD1. The CDR3 is 16 amino acids. J lost 8 bases, V lost 2 bases, and 8 bases had no gene match. CDR1 SGHTA and CDR2 FQGNSA come from the germline V gene. In nucleotides, the CDR3 is TGTGCCAGCAGCTTACGGCGGGACAGGGGGCTTTTTACGCAGTATTTT. Its protein is CASSLRRDRGLFTQYF.

The chain joins TRBV19 to TRBJ2-7; D is unresolved. In germline, CDR1 is LNHDA, CDR2 SQIVND (reference sequence). V shed 3 bases and J shed 6 bases, with 9 bases lying between them. This CDR3 is 12 amino acids long. CDR3 protein: CASSIYPGEQYF. The CDR3 nucleotides read TGTGCCAGTAGTATTTATCCGGGCGAGCAGTACTTC.

This chain uses TRBV25-1 with TRBJ2-3; a possible D gene is TRBD1 (6 bases). With 6 bases removed from V and 5 bases from J, the gap between germline ends came to 12 bases. The CDR3 is made up of 13 amino acids. The germline CDR1 and CDR2 sequences are MGHDK and SYGVNS. DNA for the CDR3: TGTGCCAGCAGACAGGGTTGGGTAGATACGCAGTATTTT. It codes for CASRQGWVDTQYF.

This chain joins TRBV11-2 and TRBJ2-7; TRBD1 matches 9 bases. With V trimmed by 6 bases and J by 6 bases, 12 bases remained unmatched. Germline-derived CDR1 and CDR2 are SGHAT and FQNNGV. This CDR3 comprises 15 residues. The CDR3 here is CASSYTGTGRLEQYF. CDR3 nucleotide sequence: TGTGCCAGCAGTTATACCGGGACAGGGCGCCTCGAGCAGTACTTC. Full variable domain (rest looked up from reference TRBV11-2 and TRBJ2-7): EAGVAQSPRYKIIEKRQSVAFWCNPISGHATLYWYQQILGQGPKLLIQFQNNGVVDDSQLPKDRFSAERLKGVDSTLKIQPAKLEDSAVYLCASSYTGTGRLEQYFGPGTRLTVT.

This chain connects TRBV7-9 to TRBJ1-1, with D possibly matching TRBD1 (5 bases). Germline-derived CDR1 and CDR2 are SEHNR and FQNEAQ (reference sequence). CDR3 length equals 15 residues. V dropped 2 bases and J dropped 2 bases, with 12 bases sitting between them. This chain's CDR3 is CASSLNQGRNTEAFF. CDR3 sequence (DNA): TGTGCCAGCAGCTTAAATCAGGGTAGAAACACTGAAGCTTTCTTT.

The chain combines TRBV11-3 with TRBJ2-1, with 7 bases aligning to TRBD2. The junction had 1 base not matched to a gene; V was cut back by 1 base and J by 1 base. This CDR3 has 15 residues. In germline, CDR1 is SGHNT, CDR2 YENEEA. The DNA of the CDR3 is TGTGCCAGCAGCTTAGGGCGGGGGTCCTACAATGAGCAGTTCTTC. Translated: CASSLGRGSYNEQFF. The full variable domain, with the rest looked up from reference TRBV11-3 and TRBJ2-1, is EAGVVQSPRYKIIEKKQPVAFWCNPISGHNTLYWYLQNLGQGPELLIRYENEEAVDDSQLPKDRFSAERLKGVDSTLKIQPAELGDSAVYLCASSLGRGSYNEQFFGPGTRLTVL.